This T cell receptor (beta chain) appears in the sequencing data of a study of blood T cell repertoires in COVID-19. At the level of the study: The origin of the acute and convalescent COVID-19 samples was the United States, Italy and Spain.

Germline V lookup: CDR1 SGHTA, CDR2 FQGNSA. V was clipped by 1 base and J by 5 bases, with 14 bases between them. The CDR3 has 15 residues. The cohort comprised adults aged roughly 18 to 100 years residing in approximately 25 US areas. Cohorts were determined from participant-reported clinical history. In the study's own analysis: Reference gene primers were amplified, and this amplification served to estimate nucleated cell counts. Some clones are missing from TCRdb's copy, which holds only in-frame ones; the method was immunoSEQ multiplex PCR. For V, J and clone size, that table is used; D and trimming come from the DNA. The sample yields about 430,000 clones, 70% to 90% seen once.

The rearrangement joins TRBV7-2 to TRBJ1-2; D may be TRBD1 (5 bases). This clonotype was obtained from a woman younger than 45 with acute COVID-19. The sample consisted of PBMCs or T cells enriched from blood (not recorded which). As DNA, the CDR3 is TGTGCCAGCAGCTTAGTCTGGAGGGGCGCTTATGGCTACACCTTC. Protein: CASSLVWRGAYGYTF. Looking up the rest from reference TRBV7-2 and TRBJ1-2 gives the full variable domain: GAGVSQSPSNKVTEKGKDVELRCDPISGHTALYWYRQSLGQGLEFLIYFQGNSAPDKSGLPSDRFSAERTGGSVSTLTIQRTQQEDSAVYLCASSLVWRGAYGYTFGSGTRLTVV.